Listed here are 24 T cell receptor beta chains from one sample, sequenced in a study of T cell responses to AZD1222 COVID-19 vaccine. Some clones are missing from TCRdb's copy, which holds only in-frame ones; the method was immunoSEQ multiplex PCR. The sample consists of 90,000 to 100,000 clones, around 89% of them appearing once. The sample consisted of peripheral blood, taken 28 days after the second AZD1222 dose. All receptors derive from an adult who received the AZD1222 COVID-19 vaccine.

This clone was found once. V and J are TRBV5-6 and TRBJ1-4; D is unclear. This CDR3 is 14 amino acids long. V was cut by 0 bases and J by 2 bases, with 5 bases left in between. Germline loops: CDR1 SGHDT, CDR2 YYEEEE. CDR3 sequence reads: CASSLVATNEKLFF. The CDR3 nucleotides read TGTGCCAGCAGCTTGGTCGCCACTAATGAAAAACTGTTTTTT.

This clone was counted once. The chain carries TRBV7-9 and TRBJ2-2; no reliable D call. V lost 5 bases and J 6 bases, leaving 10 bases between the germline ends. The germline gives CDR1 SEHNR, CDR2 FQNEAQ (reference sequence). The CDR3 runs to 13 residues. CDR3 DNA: TGTGCCAGCAGCGTAGGGCCCCCCGGGGAGCTGTTTTTT. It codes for CASSVGPPGELFF.

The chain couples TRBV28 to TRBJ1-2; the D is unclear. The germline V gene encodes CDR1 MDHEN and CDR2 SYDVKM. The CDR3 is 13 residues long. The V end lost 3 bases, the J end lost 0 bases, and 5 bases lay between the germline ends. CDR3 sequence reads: CASSFSANYGYTF. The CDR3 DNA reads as TGTGCCAGCAGTTTCTCAGCTAACTATGGCTACACCTTC.

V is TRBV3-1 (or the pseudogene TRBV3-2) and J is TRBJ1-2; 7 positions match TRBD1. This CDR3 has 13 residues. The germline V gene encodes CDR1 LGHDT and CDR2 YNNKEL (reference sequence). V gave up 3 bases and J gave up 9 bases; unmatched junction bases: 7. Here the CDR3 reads CASSQRQGESYTF. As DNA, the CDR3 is TGTGCCAGCAGCCAGAGACAGGGAGAAAGCTACACCTTC.

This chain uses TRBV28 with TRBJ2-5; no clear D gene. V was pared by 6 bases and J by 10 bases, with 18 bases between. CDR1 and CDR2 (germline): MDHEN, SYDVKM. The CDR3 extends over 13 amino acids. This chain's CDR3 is CASSPVGRRDQYF. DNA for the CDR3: TGTGCCAGCAGCCCAGTAGGGCGGCGCGACCAGTACTTC.

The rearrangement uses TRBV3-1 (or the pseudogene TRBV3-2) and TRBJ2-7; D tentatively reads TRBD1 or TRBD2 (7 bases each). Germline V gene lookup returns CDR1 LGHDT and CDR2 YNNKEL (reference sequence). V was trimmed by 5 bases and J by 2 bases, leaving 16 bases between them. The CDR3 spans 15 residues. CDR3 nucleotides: TGTGCCAGCAGCGACAGGGAGGGGGGCGCCTACGAGCAGTACTTC. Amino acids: CASSDREGGAYEQYF.

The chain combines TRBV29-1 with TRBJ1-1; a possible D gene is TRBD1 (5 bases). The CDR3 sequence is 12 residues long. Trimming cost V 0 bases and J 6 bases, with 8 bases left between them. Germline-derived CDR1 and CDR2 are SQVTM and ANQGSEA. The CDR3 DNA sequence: TGCAGCGTTGAAGACAGGGCGCCTGAAGCTTTCTTT. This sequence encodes CSVEDRAPEAFF.

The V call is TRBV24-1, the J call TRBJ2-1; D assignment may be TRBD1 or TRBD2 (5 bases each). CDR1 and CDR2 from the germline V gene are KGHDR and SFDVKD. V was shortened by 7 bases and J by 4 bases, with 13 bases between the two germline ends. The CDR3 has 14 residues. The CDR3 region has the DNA TGTGCCACCAGCGTGGGGGAGCCGTACAATGAGCAGTTCTTC. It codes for CATSVGEPYNEQFF.

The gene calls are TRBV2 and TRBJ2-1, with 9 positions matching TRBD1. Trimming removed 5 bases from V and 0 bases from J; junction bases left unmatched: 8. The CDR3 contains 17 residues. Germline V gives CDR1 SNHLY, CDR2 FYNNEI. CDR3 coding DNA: TGTGCCAGCAGTTACGTAGAGGGACAGGGCTCCTACAATGAGCAGTTCTTC. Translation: CASSYVEGQGSYNEQFF.

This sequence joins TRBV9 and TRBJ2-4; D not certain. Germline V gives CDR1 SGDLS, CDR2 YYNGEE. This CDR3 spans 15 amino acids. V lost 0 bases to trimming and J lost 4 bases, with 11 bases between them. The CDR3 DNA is TGTGCCAGCAGCGTAGATCGAGAATCAAAAAACATTCAGTACTTC. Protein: CASSVDRESKNIQYF.

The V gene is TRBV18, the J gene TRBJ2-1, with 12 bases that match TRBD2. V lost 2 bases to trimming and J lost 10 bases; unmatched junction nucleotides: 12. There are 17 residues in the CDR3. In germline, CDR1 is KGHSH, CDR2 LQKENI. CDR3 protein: CASSPVPRLAGAREQFF. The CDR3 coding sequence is TGTGCCAGCTCACCAGTGCCCCGACTAGCGGGAGCAAGAGAGCAGTTCTTC.

CDR3 DNA sequence: TGTGCCAGCAGCCGGACAGGGAGGGGTGAAGCTTTCTTT. Translating gives CASSRTGRGEAFF. The chain carries TRBV2 and TRBJ1-1; 8 bases align to TRBD1. CDR1 SNHLY and CDR2 FYNNEI come from the germline V gene. The length of the CDR3 is 13 residues. V trimming: 6 bases; J trimming: 7 bases; junction bases outside the gene matches: 7.

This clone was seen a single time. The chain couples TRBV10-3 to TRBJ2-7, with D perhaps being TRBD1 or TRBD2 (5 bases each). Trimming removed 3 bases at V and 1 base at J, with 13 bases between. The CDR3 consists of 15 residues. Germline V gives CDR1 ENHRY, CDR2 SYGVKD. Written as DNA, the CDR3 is TGTGCCATCAGTGACGGGGCCGCTTCTTCCTACGAGCAGTACTTC. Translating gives CAISDGAASSYEQYF.

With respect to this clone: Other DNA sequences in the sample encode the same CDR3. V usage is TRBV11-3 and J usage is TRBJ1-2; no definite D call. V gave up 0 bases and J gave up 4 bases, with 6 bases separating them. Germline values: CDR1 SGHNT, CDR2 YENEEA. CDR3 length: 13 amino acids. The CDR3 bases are TGTGCCAGCAGCTTAGATGGGAGCTATGGCTACACCTTC. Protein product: CASSLDGSYGYTF.

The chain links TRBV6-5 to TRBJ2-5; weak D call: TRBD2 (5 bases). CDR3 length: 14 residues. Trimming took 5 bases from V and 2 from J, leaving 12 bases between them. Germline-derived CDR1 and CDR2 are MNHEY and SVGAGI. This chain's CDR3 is CASSPRALQETQYF. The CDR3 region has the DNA TGTGCCAGCAGTCCGAGGGCCCTACAAGAGACCCAGTACTTC.

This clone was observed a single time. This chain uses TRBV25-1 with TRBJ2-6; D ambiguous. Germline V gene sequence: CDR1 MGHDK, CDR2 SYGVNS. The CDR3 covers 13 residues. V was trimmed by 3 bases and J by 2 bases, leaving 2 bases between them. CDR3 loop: CASSEAGANVLTF. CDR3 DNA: TGTGCCAGCAGTGAGGCTGGGGCCAACGTCCTGACTTTC.

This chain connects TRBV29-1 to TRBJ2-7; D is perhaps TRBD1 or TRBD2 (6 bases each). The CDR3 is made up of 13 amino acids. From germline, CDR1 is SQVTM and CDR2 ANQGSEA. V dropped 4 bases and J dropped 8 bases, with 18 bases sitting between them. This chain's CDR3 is CSVARRGDIKQYF. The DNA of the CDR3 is TGCAGCGTTGCCCGGAGGGGGGATATCAAGCAGTACTTC.

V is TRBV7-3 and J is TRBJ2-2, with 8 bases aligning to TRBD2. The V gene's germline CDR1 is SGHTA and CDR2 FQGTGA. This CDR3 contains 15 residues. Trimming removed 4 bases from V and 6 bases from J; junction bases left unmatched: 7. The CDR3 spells CASSSTGGLAGELFF. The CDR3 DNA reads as TGTGCCAGCAGCTCCACGGGAGGGCTAGCCGGGGAGCTGTTTTTT.

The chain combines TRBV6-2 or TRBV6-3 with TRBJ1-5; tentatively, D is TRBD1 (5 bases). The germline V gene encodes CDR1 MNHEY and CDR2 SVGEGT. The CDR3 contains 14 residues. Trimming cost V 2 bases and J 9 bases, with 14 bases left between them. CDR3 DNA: TGTGCCAGCAGTTACGGGACGGGGCAAGGGCCCCAGCATTTT. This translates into CASSYGTGQGPQHF.

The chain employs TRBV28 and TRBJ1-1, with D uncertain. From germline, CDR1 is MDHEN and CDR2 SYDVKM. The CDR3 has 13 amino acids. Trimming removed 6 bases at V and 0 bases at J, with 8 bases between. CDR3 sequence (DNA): TGTGCCAGCAGCCGCTTTCTGAACACTGAAGCTTTCTTT. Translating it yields CASSRFLNTEAFF.

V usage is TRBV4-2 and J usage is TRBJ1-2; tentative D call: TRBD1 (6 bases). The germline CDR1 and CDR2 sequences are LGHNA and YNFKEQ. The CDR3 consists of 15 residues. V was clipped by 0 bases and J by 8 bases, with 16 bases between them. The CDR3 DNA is TGTGCCAGCAGCCAAGATCCCACAGGGACTTTCGGCTACACCTTC. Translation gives CASSQDPTGTFGYTF.

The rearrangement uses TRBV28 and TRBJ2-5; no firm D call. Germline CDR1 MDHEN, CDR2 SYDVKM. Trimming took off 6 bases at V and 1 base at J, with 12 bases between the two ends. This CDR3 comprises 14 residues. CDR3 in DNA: TGTGCCAGCAGCCACCCGAGAAGCCAAGAGACCCAGTACTTC. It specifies CASSHPRSQETQYF.

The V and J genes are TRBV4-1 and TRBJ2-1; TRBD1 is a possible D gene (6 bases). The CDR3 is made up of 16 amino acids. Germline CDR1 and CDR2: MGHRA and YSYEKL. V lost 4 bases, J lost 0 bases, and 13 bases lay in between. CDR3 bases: TGCGCCAGCAGCCGTACAGGGACAAGCTCCTACAATGAGCAGTTCTTC. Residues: CASSRTGTSSYNEQFF.

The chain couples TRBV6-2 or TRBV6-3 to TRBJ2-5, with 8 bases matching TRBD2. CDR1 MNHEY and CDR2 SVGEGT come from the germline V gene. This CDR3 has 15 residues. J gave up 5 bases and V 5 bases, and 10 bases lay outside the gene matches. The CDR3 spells CASSEPGLVVETQYF. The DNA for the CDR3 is TGTGCCAGCAGTGAGCCGGGACTAGTAGTGGAGACCCAGTACTTC.